One and the same sample provided the 8 T cell receptor beta chains below, sequenced in a study of cytomegalovirus exposure and HLA in healthy donors. The study ran its PCR with 60 Vbeta and 13 Jbeta primers. Some clones are missing from TCRdb's copy, which holds only in-frame ones; the method was immunoSEQ multiplex PCR. The table for this sample gives tens of thousands of clones. Sequenced material: PBMCs. Source of these receptors: a female donor in good health and CMV-seropositive.

The genes are TRBV6-5 and TRBJ2-1; 7 bases are a match to TRBD2. The CDR3 extends over 12 amino acids. Germline CDR1 MNHEY, CDR2 SVGAGI. Trimming took 7 bases from V and 8 from J; bases not matched to a gene: 5. In DNA form, the CDR3 reads TGTGCCAGCAACGCCGGGGGGTATGAGCAGTTCTTC. Translation gives CASNAGGYEQFF.

This chain connects TRBV6-5 to TRBJ2-1; 9 bases align to TRBD2. Germline CDR1 and CDR2: MNHEY and SVGAGI. V was clipped by 3 bases and J by 8 bases; unmatched bases: 5. The CDR3 consists of 14 residues. CDR3 amino acids: CASSYSGSGHEQFF. In DNA, the CDR3 is TGTGCCAGCAGTTATAGCGGGAGTGGTCATGAGCAGTTCTTC.

The CDR3, as DNA: TGTGCCAGCAGTTACGACGGACAGGGAGTGCCTTTCTTT. Protein product: CASSYDGQGVPFF. The chain has TRBV6-6 and TRBJ1-1; 8 nucleotides line up with TRBD1. The CDR3 runs to 13 residues. The V gene end was trimmed by 2 bases and the J gene end by 12 bases; junction bases not matched to a gene: 8. Germline loops: CDR1 MNHNY, CDR2 SVGAGI (reference sequence).

V is TRBV7-9 and J is TRBJ2-1; the match to TRBD2 covers 8 bases. The germline gives CDR1 SEHNR, CDR2 FQNEAQ (reference sequence). V gave up 4 bases and J gave up 5 bases; unmatched junction bases: 10. The CDR3 is made up of 16 amino acids. The CDR3 reads CASSSREGGYDNEQFF. The CDR3 DNA follows: TGTGCCAGCAGCTCTCGGGAGGGGGGCTACGACAATGAGCAGTTCTTC.

The chain is built from TRBV5-6 and TRBJ2-5, with 8 positions matching TRBD2. CDR1 is SGHDT and CDR2 is YYEEEE in the germline V gene. V dropped 2 bases and J dropped 1; count of bases not matched to a gene: 4. This CDR3 has 15 amino acids. CDR3 residues: CASSFFSGVQETQYF. The CDR3 DNA sequence: TGTGCCAGCAGCTTTTTTAGCGGGGTCCAAGAGACCCAGTACTTC. Based on the CDR3 plus reference TRBV5-6 and TRBJ2-5, the full variable domain is DAGVTQSPTHLIKTRGQQVTLRCSPKSGHDTVSWYQQALGQGPQFIFQYYEEEERQRGNFPDRFSGHQFPNYSSELNVNALLLGDSALYLCASSFFSGVQETQYFGPGTRLLVL.

This rearrangement joins TRBV10-3 to TRBJ2-1, with 9 nucleotides matching TRBD2. Germline-derived CDR1 and CDR2 are ENHRY and SYGVKD. The V and J ends lost 3 bases and 7 bases, in that order; junction bases with no gene match: 7. The CDR3 consists of 15 residues. CDR3 DNA sequence: TGTGCCATCAGTGATAAGGCGGGAGGGCCTAATGAGCAGTTCTTC. Translated, it gives CAISDKAGGPNEQFF.

The genes are TRBV7-6 and TRBJ2-3, with D maybe TRBD2 (6 bases). Trimming pared 1 base from V and 2 bases from J, leaving 10 bases between. Germline-derived CDR1 and CDR2 are SGHVS and FNYEAQ. The CDR3 is made up of 15 amino acids. CDR3 amino acids: CASSLGGTYTDTQYF. CDR3 nucleotide sequence: TGTGCCAGCAGCTTAGGTGGGACTTACACAGATACGCAGTATTTT.

The chain carries TRBV28 and TRBJ1-3; D unclear. V was cut by 8 bases and J by 1 base, with 12 bases left in between. The V gene's germline CDR1 is MDHEN and CDR2 SYDVKM. This CDR3 is built from 14 residues. The CDR3 sequence is CASEPRLSGNTIYF. For the CDR3, the DNA is TGTGCCAGCGAACCAAGACTTTCTGGAAACACCATATATTTT.